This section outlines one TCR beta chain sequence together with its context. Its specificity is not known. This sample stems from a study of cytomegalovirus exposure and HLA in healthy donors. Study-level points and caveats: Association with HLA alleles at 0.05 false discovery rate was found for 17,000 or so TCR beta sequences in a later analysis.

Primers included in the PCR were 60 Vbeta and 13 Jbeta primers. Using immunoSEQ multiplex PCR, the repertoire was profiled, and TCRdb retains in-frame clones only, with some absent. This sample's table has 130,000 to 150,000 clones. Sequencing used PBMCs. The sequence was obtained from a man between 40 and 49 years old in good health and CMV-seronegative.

The CDR3 here is CASSADRTLEAFF. In nucleotides, the CDR3 is TGTGCCAGCAGCGCGGACAGGACCCTTGAAGCTTTCTTT. The chain carries TRBV9 and TRBJ1-1, with TRBD1 identical over 7 bases. The CDR3 length is 13 residues. Trimming removed 3 bases from V and 7 bases from J; junction bases left unmatched: 6. Per the germline V gene, CDR1 is SGDLS and CDR2 is YYNGEE. Based on the CDR3 plus reference TRBV9 and TRBJ1-1, the full variable domain is DSGVTQTPKHLITATGQRVTLRCSPRSGDLSVYWYQQSLDQGLQFLIQYYNGEERAKGNILERFSAQQFPDLHSELNLSSLELGDSALYFCASSADRTLEAFFGQGTRLTVV.